This TCR beta chain was retrieved from a study of response to subunit inactivated influenza vaccine. Study-wide points: Each seasonal influenza vaccination, the authors suggested, recruits few new T cells.

There are a few counts of this clonotype. As yet, its antigen is unknown. TCRdb analysed the RT-PCR reads with MiXCR anew, one entry per CDR3 protein. Of roughly 160,000 distinct CDR3 sequences listed, about 11% were seen once; the top ten hold 35% to 40%. The CDR3 sequence is 13 residues long. V was trimmed by 7 bases and J by 4 bases, leaving 13 bases between them. Germline V gene lookup returns CDR1 SGHVS and CDR2 FQNEAQ. The rearrangement uses TRBV7-8 and TRBJ1-2, with D unclear. This TCR was recovered from a man in his fifties or sixties who received an inactivated influenza vaccine. The sequencing here drew on CD8+ T cells sorted from PBMCs, taken less than 30 months after vaccination. CDR3 region: CASTPDAFYGYTF. The CDR3 DNA reads as TGTGCCAGCACACCGGACGCGTTCTATGGCTACACCTTC.